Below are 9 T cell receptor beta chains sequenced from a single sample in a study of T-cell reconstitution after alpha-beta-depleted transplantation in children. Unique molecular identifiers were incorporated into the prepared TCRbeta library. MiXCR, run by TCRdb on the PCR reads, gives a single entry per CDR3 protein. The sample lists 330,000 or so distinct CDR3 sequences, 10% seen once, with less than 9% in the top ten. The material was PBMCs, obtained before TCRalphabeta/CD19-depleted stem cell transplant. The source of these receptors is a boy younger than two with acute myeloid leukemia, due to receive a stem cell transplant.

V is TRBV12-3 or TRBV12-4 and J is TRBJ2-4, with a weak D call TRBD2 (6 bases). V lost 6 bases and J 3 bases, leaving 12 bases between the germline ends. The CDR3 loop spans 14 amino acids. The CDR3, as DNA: TGTGCCAGCAGACTCCGGGGACTCAAAAACATTCAGTACTTC. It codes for CASRLRGLKNIQYF.

This chain's CDR3 is CASTLLLGQAVYGYTF. The CDR3 DNA sequence: TGTGCCAGCACCCTCCTTCTGGGACAGGCCGTCTATGGCTACACCTTC. This chain connects TRBV9 to TRBJ1-2, with 8 bases that match TRBD1. The CDR3 totals 16 residues. Germline V lookup: CDR1 SGDLS, CDR2 YYNGEE. With V trimmed by 6 bases and J by 4 bases, 14 bases remained unmatched.

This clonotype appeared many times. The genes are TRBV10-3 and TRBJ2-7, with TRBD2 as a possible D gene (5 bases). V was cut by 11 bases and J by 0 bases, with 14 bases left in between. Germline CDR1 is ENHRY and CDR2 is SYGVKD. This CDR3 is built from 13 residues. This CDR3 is CAAGNSYSYEQYF. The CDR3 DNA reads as TGTGCCGCCGGGAATTCCTACTCCTACGAGCAGTACTTC.

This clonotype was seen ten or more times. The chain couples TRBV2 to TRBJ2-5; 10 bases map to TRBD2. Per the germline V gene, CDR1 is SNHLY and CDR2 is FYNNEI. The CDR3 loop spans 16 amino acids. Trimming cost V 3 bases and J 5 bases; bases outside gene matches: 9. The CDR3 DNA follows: TGTGCCAGCAGTGACGGAGAAGCGGGAGGGGTGGAGACCCAGTACTTC. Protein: CASSDGEAGGVETQYF.

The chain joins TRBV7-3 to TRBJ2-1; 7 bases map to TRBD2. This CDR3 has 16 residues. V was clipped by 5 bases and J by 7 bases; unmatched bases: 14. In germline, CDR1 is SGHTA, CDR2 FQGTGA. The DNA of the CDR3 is TGTGCCAGCAGCCCCGTGCGGGGAGGGCAGAGGAATGAGCAGTTCTTC. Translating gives CASSPVRGGQRNEQFF.

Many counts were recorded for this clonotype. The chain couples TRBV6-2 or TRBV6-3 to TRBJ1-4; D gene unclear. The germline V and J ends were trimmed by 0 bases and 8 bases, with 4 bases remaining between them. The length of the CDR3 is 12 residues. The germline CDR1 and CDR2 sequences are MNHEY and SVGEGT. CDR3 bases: TGTGCCAGCAGTTACTCGAGGGAAAAACTGTTTTTT. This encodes CASSYSREKLFF.

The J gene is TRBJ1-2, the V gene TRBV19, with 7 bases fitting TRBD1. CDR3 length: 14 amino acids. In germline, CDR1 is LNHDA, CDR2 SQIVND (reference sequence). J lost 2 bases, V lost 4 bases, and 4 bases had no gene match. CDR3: CASSTDRENYGYTF. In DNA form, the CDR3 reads TGTGCCAGTAGTACCGACAGGGAGAACTATGGCTACACCTTC.

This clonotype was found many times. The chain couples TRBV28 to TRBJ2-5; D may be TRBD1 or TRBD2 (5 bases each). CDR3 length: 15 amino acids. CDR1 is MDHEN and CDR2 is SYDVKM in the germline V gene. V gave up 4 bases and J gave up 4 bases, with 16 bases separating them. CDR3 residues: CASSSPGLALETQYF. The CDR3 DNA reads TGTGCCAGCAGTTCCCCGGGGCTAGCTCTAGAGACCCAGTACTTC.

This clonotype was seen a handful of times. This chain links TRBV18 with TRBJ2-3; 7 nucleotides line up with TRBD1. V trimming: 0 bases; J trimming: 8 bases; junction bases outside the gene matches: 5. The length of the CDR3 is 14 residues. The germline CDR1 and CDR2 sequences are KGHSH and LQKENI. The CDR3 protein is CASSPPGQRATQYF. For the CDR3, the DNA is TGTGCCAGCTCACCACCGGGACAGAGGGCTACGCAGTATTTT.